A single sample gave rise to the 29 T cell receptor beta chains below, sequenced in a study of vaccination effects on CD4 cells after COVID-19 (dated by TCRdb to between 2021 and 2023). Library creation used the immunoSEQ multiplex PCR assay. Not all clones reach the TCRdb copy of this immuneACCESS table, which keeps in-frame sequences only. Checked studies attribute under half of the gap to unresolved V genes and leave the rest unexplained. A total of 40,000 to 55,000 clones appear in this sample, just over 75% of them only once. About 3.7% of the sample is taken by the ten largest. After less than 13 days of culture, CD4+ T cells were isolated with the EasySep CD4+ T cell isolation kit. Convalescent patients had PCR-confirmed SARS-CoV-2 infection between March and December 2020, before Alpha, Beta and Delta variants emerged in the United States. Participants received two doses of either the BNT162b2 or the mRNA-1273 mRNA SARS-CoV-2 vaccine.

No cognate antigen is known for these TCRs. This material consisted of CD4+ T cells from PBMCs cultured without peptide, taken after COVID-19 vaccination. The source of these receptors is a human donor who had a prior SARS-CoV-2 infection.

V usage is TRBV18 and J usage is TRBJ1-5; 9 bases map to TRBD1. The V and J ends lost 3 bases and 1 base, in that order; junction bases with no gene match: 4. Germline CDR1 reads KGHSH; CDR2 reads LQKENI. The CDR3 runs 16 residues. The CDR3 bases are TGTGCCAGCTCACCCGCCGGGACAGGGAGCAATCAGCCCCAGCATTTT. Residues: CASSPAGTGSNQPQHF.

A note on this clone: Distinct nucleotide sequences in the sample also encode this CDR3. V and J are TRBV18 and TRBJ2-7, with no clear D. The germline V gene has CDR1 KGHSH and CDR2 LQKENI. Trimming left V 3 bases short and J 3 bases short, with 9 bases between. The CDR3 is 13 amino acids. The CDR3 loop reads CASSPPSVYEQYF. As DNA, the CDR3 is TGTGCCAGCTCACCCCCTTCTGTCTACGAGCAGTACTTC.

This clone was seen more than once but under ten times. The V gene is TRBV5-1, the J gene TRBJ1-2, with D possibly matching TRBD1 (6 bases). V was pared by 2 bases and J by 11 bases, with 22 bases between. CDR3 size: 15 residues. Germline CDR1 is SGHRS and CDR2 is YFSETQ. CDR3 amino acids: CASSFITGTPTGYTF. As DNA, the CDR3 is TGCGCCAGCAGCTTTATAACCGGGACACCGACCGGTTACACCTTC. Full variable domain (missing parts from reference TRBV5-1 and TRBJ1-2): KAGVTQTPRYLIKTRGQQVTLSCSPISGHRSVSWYQQTPGQGLQFLFEYFSETQRNKGNFPGRFSGRQFSNSRSEMNVSTLELGDSALYLCASSFITGTPTGYTFGSGTRLTVV.

A remark on this clone: Other nucleotide sequences in the sample specify the same CDR3. This chain links TRBV7-2 with TRBJ2-1, with a weak D call TRBD2 (5 bases). V shed 0 bases and J shed 1 base, with 7 bases lying between them. This CDR3 has 15 amino acids. Germline V CDR1 and CDR2: SGHTA, FQGNSA. In nucleotides, the CDR3 is TGTGCCAGCAGCTTAGCGGGAGTATCCTACAATGAGCAGTTCTTC. Its translation is CASSLAGVSYNEQFF. Full variable domain (missing parts from reference TRBV7-2 and TRBJ2-1): GAGVSQSPSNKVTEKGKDVELRCDPISGHTALYWYRQSLGQGLEFLIYFQGNSAPDKSGLPSDRFSAERTGGSVSTLTIQRTQQEDSAVYLCASSLAGVSYNEQFFGPGTRLTVL.

V is TRBV29-1 and J is TRBJ2-3; a weak D match, TRBD1 (5 bases). The CDR3 consists of 13 residues. The V end lost 8 bases, the J end lost 0 bases, and 12 bases lay between the germline ends. Per germline, CDR1 SQVTM and CDR2 ANQGSEA. CDR3 nucleotides: TGCAGCCTCAGGGTCTCGAGCACAGATACGCAGTATTTT. It encodes CSLRVSSTDTQYF.

The V call is TRBV11-2, the J call TRBJ1-2; the D gene is possibly TRBD1 (5 bases). Trimming shortened V by 5 bases and J by 5 bases, and 18 bases separated the two germline ends. The CDR3 is 15 residues long. The germline CDR1 and CDR2 sequences are SGHAT and FQNNGV. Here the CDR3 DNA reads TGTGCCAGCAGCCCCCGGGTTGGGGGGGGATATGGCTACACCTTC. Translated, it gives CASSPRVGGGYGYTF.

The chain links TRBV18 to TRBJ2-7; D remains ambiguous. The CDR3 runs 14 residues. V was cut by 0 bases and J by 0 bases, with 6 bases left in between. Germline assignment: CDR1 KGHSH and CDR2 LQKENI. CDR3 protein: CASSPPTSSYEQYF. In DNA, the CDR3 is TGTGCCAGCTCACCACCGACCAGCTCCTACGAGCAGTACTTC.

The chain is built from TRBV6-5 and TRBJ2-7, with TRBD2 as a possible D gene (5 bases). CDR3 size: 11 residues. Trimming stripped 8 bases from V and 2 bases from J, with 7 bases between. Germline V gene data show CDR1 as MNHEY and CDR2 as SVGAGI. The CDR3 DNA is TGTGCCAGCGAGGGTCCCTACGAGCAGTACTTC. This sequence encodes CASEGPYEQYF.

This clone turned up a few times. The chain joins TRBV5-1 to TRBJ2-3; D remains ambiguous. CDR3 size: 14 residues. V was pared by 0 bases and J by 0 bases, with 5 bases between. Per germline, CDR1 SGHRS and CDR2 YFSETQ. The CDR3 DNA is TGCGCCAGCAGCTTGGGGCAGAGCACAGATACGCAGTATTTT. Amino acid sequence: CASSLGQSTDTQYF.

V is TRBV6-5 and J is TRBJ1-1; D ambiguous. The CDR3 consists of 13 residues. The V gene's germline CDR1 is MNHEY and CDR2 SVGAGI. With 5 bases removed from V and 2 bases from J, the gap between germline ends came to 9 bases. This CDR3 is CASSNRDNTEAFF. The DNA for the CDR3 is TGTGCCAGCAGTAACAGAGACAACACTGAAGCTTTCTTT.

The chain has TRBV14 and TRBJ2-4, with D perhaps matching TRBD2 (5 bases). The CDR3 spans 14 residues. V dropped 1 base and J dropped 1 base, with 5 bases sitting between them. CDR1 is SGHDN and CDR2 is FVKESK in the germline V gene. This CDR3 reads CASSQAGAKNIQYF. CDR3 in DNA: TGTGCCAGCAGCCAAGCGGGGGCCAAAAACATTCAGTACTTC.

This clone has just a few counts. This chain links TRBV11-2 with TRBJ2-1; either TRBD1 or TRBD2 may supply D (5 bases each). The CDR3 consists of 15 residues. Trimming shortened V by 5 bases and J by 7 bases, and 18 bases separated the two germline ends. Germline CDR1 is SGHAT and CDR2 is FQNNGV. CDR3 DNA sequence: TGTGCCAGCAGCCCCCGATTGGGGACCGCGAATGAGCAGTTCTTC. It specifies CASSPRLGTANEQFF.

The rearrangement uses TRBV3-1 (or the pseudogene TRBV3-2) and TRBJ2-5; possible D gene TRBD2, 5 bases. Trimming left V 2 bases short and J 1 base short, with 8 bases between. Germline values: CDR1 LGHDT, CDR2 YNNKEL (reference sequence). The CDR3 runs to 14 residues. As DNA, the CDR3 is TGTGCCAGCAGCCAATTCCTAGCCCAAGAGACCCAGTACTTC. It encodes CASSQFLAQETQYF.

This clone showed up just a few times. The rearrangement links TRBV5-1 to TRBJ1-5, with 7 bases aligning to TRBD1. The CDR3 sequence is 14 residues long. V dropped 0 bases and J dropped 5; count of bases not matched to a gene: 2. Germline loops: CDR1 SGHRS, CDR2 YFSETQ. This CDR3 reads CASSLGQGDQPQHF. The DNA for the CDR3 is TGCGCCAGCAGCTTGGGGCAGGGGGATCAGCCCCAGCATTTT.

This clone was counted a few times. J is TRBJ2-5 and V is TRBV5-4; 11 bases align to TRBD1. CDR1 is SGHNT and CDR2 is YYREEE in the germline V gene (reference sequence). Trimming removed 0 bases from V and 5 bases from J; junction bases left unmatched: 9. CDR3 length equals 17 residues. The CDR3 region has the DNA TGTGCCAGCAGCTTGGACAAAAGGACAGGGGGCTGGGAGACCCAGTACTTC. It codes for CASSLDKRTGGWETQYF.

The V gene is TRBV12-3 or TRBV12-4, the J gene TRBJ1-3; D is perhaps TRBD1 (5 bases). There are 12 residues in the CDR3. The ends were cut back, 2 bases at V and 13 bases at J, with 12 bases in the middle. The CDR3 spells CASSLLRARIYF. DNA for the CDR3: TGTGCCAGCAGTTTACTCAGGGCGAGGATATATTTT.

V is TRBV6-5 and J is TRBJ2-7; 8 bases align to TRBD2. The junction had 8 bases not matched to a gene; V was cut back by 6 bases and J by 4 bases. The germline V gene encodes CDR1 MNHEY and CDR2 SVGAGI. This CDR3 has 14 residues. CDR3 coding DNA: TGTGCCAGCAGGAGAGCGGGAGTAGCTTACGAGCAGTACTTC. It translates to CASRRAGVAYEQYF.

The chain joins TRBV7-7 to TRBJ2-6, with a possible D match to TRBD1 (5 bases). Germline CDR1 SSHAT, CDR2 FNYEAQ (reference sequence). This CDR3 is 14 amino acids long. The CDR3 bases are TGTGCAATAGGGGTAGACTCTGGGGCCAACGTCCTGACTTTC. It translates to CAIGVDSGANVLTF. The complete variable domain, with remaining parts taken from reference TRBV7-7 and TRBJ2-6, reads GAGVSQSPRYKVTKRGQDVTLRCDPISSHATLYWYQQALGQGPEFLTYFNYEAQPDKSGLPSDRFSAERPEGSISTLTIQRTEQRDSAMYRCAIGVDSGANVLTFGAGSRLTVL.

The chain is built from TRBV7-8 and TRBJ2-2; D uncertain. The CDR3 runs to 14 residues. Germline loops: CDR1 SGHVS, CDR2 FQNEAQ. Between the trimmed V and J ends, which lost 3 bases and 4 bases, there was a span of 9 bases. CDR3: CASSLTLSTGELFF. The CDR3 region has the DNA TGTGCCAGCAGCTTGACCCTGAGCACCGGGGAGCTGTTTTTT.

This clone was counted a few times. This chain joins TRBV7-9 and TRBJ2-3; 8 bases agree with TRBD1. The CDR3 extends over 14 amino acids. With 11 bases clipped from V and 3 bases from J, the junction kept 10 bases outside the gene matches. The germline V gene encodes CDR1 SEHNR and CDR2 FQNEAQ (reference sequence). The CDR3 nucleotides read TGTGCCGGGGGAAACAGGGGGTGGACAGATACGCAGTATTTT. Encoded protein: CAGGNRGWTDTQYF.

The chain has TRBV25-1 and TRBJ1-1, with a weak D call TRBD1 (5 bases). The CDR3 is 14 residues long. The germline V gene encodes CDR1 MGHDK and CDR2 SYGVNS. V was pared by 5 bases and J by 3 bases, with 13 bases between. The CDR3 protein is CASSLRGLDTEAFF. CDR3 DNA sequence: TGTGCCAGCAGTCTAAGGGGTCTGGACACTGAAGCTTTCTTT.

In this sample, this clone turned up once. This chain links TRBV5-4 with TRBJ2-3; 7 bases are a match to TRBD2. The CDR3 spans 19 residues. Unmatched junction bases numbered 13, after V lost 0 bases and J lost 0 bases. Per the germline V gene, CDR1 is SGHNT and CDR2 is YYREEE (reference sequence). The CDR3 bases are TGTGCCAGCAGCTTGGGGGGCGGGGGATGGGATGGTAGCACAGATACGCAGTATTTT. It yields the protein CASSLGGGGWDGSTDTQYF.

DNA for the CDR3: TGTGCCAGCAGTTTATTTTCCTTGTACAATGAGCAGTTCTTC. Translation: CASSLFSLYNEQFF. The V and J genes are TRBV27 and TRBJ2-1; D uncertain. The ends were cut back, 1 base at V and 4 bases at J, with 8 bases in the middle. There are 14 residues in the CDR3. In germline, CDR1 is MNHEY, CDR2 SMNVEV (reference sequence).

The CDR3 DNA reads TGTGCCAGCTCACTTCGACAGGATGGCTACACCTTC. This sequence encodes CASSLRQDGYTF. J is TRBJ1-2 and V is TRBV18, with a tentative D call TRBD1 (6 bases). Germline assignment: CDR1 KGHSH and CDR2 LQKENI. This CDR3 has 12 amino acids. Deletions cut 4 bases from V and 6 bases from J, with 9 bases between.

The chain couples TRBV5-5 to TRBJ2-7; no definite D call. The germline V and J ends were trimmed by 2 bases and 5 bases, with 11 bases remaining between them. Germline V CDR1 and CDR2: SGHKS, YYEKEE (reference sequence). The CDR3 is 13 amino acids. CDR3: CASSLANTDEQYF. In DNA form, the CDR3 reads TGTGCCAGCAGCTTAGCGAACACCGACGAGCAGTACTTC.

V is TRBV5-4 and J is TRBJ2-7; tentative D call: TRBD2 (5 bases). Germline V lookup: CDR1 SGHNT, CDR2 YYREEE (reference sequence). V gave up 3 bases and J gave up 6 bases, with 16 bases separating them. The CDR3 consists of 14 residues. The CDR3, as DNA: TGTGCCAGCAGCTCAGGAGGCCTCCTGGGCGAGCAGTACTTC. This gives the protein CASSSGGLLGEQYF.

This chain links TRBV18 with TRBJ2-7, with TRBD2 as a possible D gene (5 bases). CDR1 KGHSH and CDR2 LQKENI come from the germline V gene. The V and J ends lost 2 bases and 0 bases respectively, with 5 bases between them. This CDR3 region has 13 residues. This CDR3 reads CASSPGLSYEQYF. In DNA form, the CDR3 reads TGTGCCAGCTCACCAGGACTCTCCTACGAGCAGTACTTC.

The chain is built from TRBV6-5 and TRBJ2-7, with D perhaps assigned TRBD1 or TRBD2 (5 bases each). The V gene lost 7 bases and the J gene lost 2 bases, with 12 bases spanning the gap. Germline CDR1 and CDR2: MNHEY and SVGAGI. The length of the CDR3 is 13 residues. CDR3 bases: TGTGCCAGCAACCGGGACGGAACCTACGAGCAGTACTTC. Its protein is CASNRDGTYEQYF.

The chain couples TRBV4-2 to TRBJ1-2; no reliable D call. The CDR3 is made up of 15 amino acids. CDR1 and CDR2 from the germline V gene are LGHNA and YNFKEQ. V lost 0 bases and J 1 base, leaving 9 bases between the germline ends. CDR3 sequence (DNA): TGTGCCAGCAGCCAAGACTCACTGAATAACTATGGCTACACCTTC. Protein sequence: CASSQDSLNNYGYTF.